The 9 T cell receptor beta chains reported below all come from one sample, sequenced in a study of metastatic and nonmetastatic thyroid tumors. MiXCR reprocessed the PCR reads for TCRdb. The sample has 25,000 to 40,000 clones; 15% to 20% are singletons. Nobody among the patients had been given any treatment before thyroid surgery. The sequencing sample was made of blood. All receptors come from a female donor with papillary thyroid cancer or a benign thyroid nodule (not recorded which). Some clones in this sample may be carry-over from other donors' samples.

The sample holds many counts of this clone. The chain couples TRBV7-9 to TRBJ2-5; 8 nucleotides match TRBD2. CDR3 length: 17 residues. Germline-derived CDR1 and CDR2 are SEHNR and FQNEAQ (reference sequence). Trimming removed 2 bases from V and 5 bases from J; junction bases left unmatched: 13. CDR3 residues: CASSLRTSPGVMETQYF. The CDR3 bases are TGTGCCAGCAGCTTACGGACTAGCCCGGGGGTGATGGAGACCCAGTACTTC.

This clone is labeled medium-sized (0.01 to 0.1%). The chain uses TRBV6-1 and TRBJ2-7, with 10 bases identical to TRBD1. The CDR3 spans 15 residues. The germline V gene has CDR1 MNHNS and CDR2 SASEGT. The V gene end was trimmed by 6 bases and the J gene end by 6 bases; junction bases not matched to a gene: 11. Here the CDR3 DNA reads TGTGCCAGCAGGGACAGGGGGACTTTCATAGCCGAGCAGTACTTC. The encoded protein is CASRDRGTFIAEQYF.

This clone was seen once. The rearrangement links TRBV11-3 to TRBJ2-3, with 8 bases aligning to TRBD1. This CDR3 comprises 12 residues. V lost 6 bases and J lost 4; bases outside the gene matches: 0. From germline, CDR1 is SGHNT and CDR2 YENEEA. CDR3 region: CASRQGADTQYF. CDR3 coding DNA: TGTGCCAGCAGACAGGGGGCAGATACGCAGTATTTT.

In its sample, this clone was seen a few times. A single base separates this from a much larger clone, so it may be a read error. This CDR3 is also generated by other DNA sequences in the sample. The chain combines TRBV5-1 with TRBJ1-3, with TRBD1 identical over 8 bases. Germline CDR1 and CDR2: SGHRS and YFSETQ. The CDR3 contains 15 residues. With V trimmed by 3 bases and J by 4 bases, 6 bases remained unmatched. The DNA of the CDR3 is TGCGCCAGCAGCTACCGACAGGGGACAGGAAACACCATATATTTT. Protein: CASSYRQGTGNTIYF.

This clone was recorded at least ten times. V and J are TRBV20-1 and TRBJ2-3; 10 bases align to TRBD2. Germline CDR1 and CDR2: DFQATT and SNEGSKA (reference sequence). V dropped 0 bases and J dropped 3; count of bases not matched to a gene: 6. This CDR3 has 16 amino acids. The CDR3 DNA is TGCAGTGCTAGAGAAAGTAAAGCGGGGGGGACAGATACGCAGTATTTT. Translating it yields CSARESKAGGTDTQYF.

Ten or more counts support this clone. The CDR3 is CATSRGMDYEQYF. CDR3 in DNA: TGTGCCACCAGCAGGGGGATGGACTACGAGCAGTACTTC. This chain connects TRBV15 to TRBJ2-7; unclear D gene. The CDR3 consists of 13 residues. Germline V gene lookup returns CDR1 LNHNV and CDR2 YYDKDF (reference sequence). V dropped 3 bases and J dropped 3 bases, with 9 bases sitting between them.

This clone was seen at least ten times. V is TRBV29-1 and J is TRBJ1-2; D not certain. V was pared by 0 bases and J by 4 bases, with 15 bases between. Per germline, CDR1 SQVTM and CDR2 ANQGSEA. CDR3 length: 15 residues. The chain's CDR3 is CSVEDRGDWVYGYTF. The DNA for the CDR3 is TGCAGCGTTGAAGATCGAGGCGATTGGGTCTATGGCTACACCTTC.

This sequence joins TRBV20-1 and TRBJ2-3; TRBD2 matches at 9 bases. In germline, CDR1 is DFQATT, CDR2 SNEGSKA (reference sequence). This CDR3 spans 17 amino acids. With 2 bases clipped from V and 1 base from J, the junction kept 10 bases outside the gene matches. The CDR3 sequence: CSARTLAGRGGTDTQYF. CDR3 DNA sequence: TGCAGTGCTAGAACTCTAGCGGGGCGGGGGGGCACAGATACGCAGTATTTT.

This clone was observed many times. The J gene is TRBJ2-7, the V gene TRBV9; D perhaps matches TRBD1 (6 bases). The CDR3 is 15 amino acids. CDR1 and CDR2 (germline): SGDLS, YYNGEE. V was trimmed by 0 bases and J by 7 bases, leaving 17 bases between them. The CDR3 region is CASSVGTEILGEQYF. The CDR3 bases are TGTGCCAGCAGCGTAGGGACAGAGATATTAGGGGAGCAGTACTTC.